The TCR beta chain described here comes from a study of cytomegalovirus exposure and HLA in healthy donors. The study, taken as a whole, reports: Sequencing likely caused a cluster of highly shared sequence variants. A previous analysis found most TCR beta V segments productive roughly 87% or roughly 30% of the time. The Asian-associated ancestry cluster reportedly had fewer N-insertions than the approximately 670-donor mean in a later analysis. Among immune exposure information, only CMV serostatus was available.

This CDR3 has 19 amino acids. The ends lost 4 bases at V and 0 bases at J; junction bases unmatched: 7. Germline lookup yields CDR1 SGHVS and CDR2 FQNEAQ. With 60 Vbeta and 13 Jbeta primers, the PCR was carried out. Only in-frame clones appear in the TCRdb table, and some are missing; sequencing was by immunoSEQ multiplex PCR. The table shows approximately 220,000 clones, with about 80% occurring only once. With respect to this clone: What it recognizes is unknown.

The sequence was obtained from a young man in good health and CMV-seronegative. The material sequenced was PBMCs. The chain combines TRBV7-8 with TRBJ2-1, with 15 bases aligning to TRBD2. For the CDR3, the DNA is TGTGCCAGCAGCTCACGGACTAGCGGGAGGGTCAGCTCCTACAATGAGCAGTTCTTC. It translates to CASSSRTSGRVSSYNEQFF.